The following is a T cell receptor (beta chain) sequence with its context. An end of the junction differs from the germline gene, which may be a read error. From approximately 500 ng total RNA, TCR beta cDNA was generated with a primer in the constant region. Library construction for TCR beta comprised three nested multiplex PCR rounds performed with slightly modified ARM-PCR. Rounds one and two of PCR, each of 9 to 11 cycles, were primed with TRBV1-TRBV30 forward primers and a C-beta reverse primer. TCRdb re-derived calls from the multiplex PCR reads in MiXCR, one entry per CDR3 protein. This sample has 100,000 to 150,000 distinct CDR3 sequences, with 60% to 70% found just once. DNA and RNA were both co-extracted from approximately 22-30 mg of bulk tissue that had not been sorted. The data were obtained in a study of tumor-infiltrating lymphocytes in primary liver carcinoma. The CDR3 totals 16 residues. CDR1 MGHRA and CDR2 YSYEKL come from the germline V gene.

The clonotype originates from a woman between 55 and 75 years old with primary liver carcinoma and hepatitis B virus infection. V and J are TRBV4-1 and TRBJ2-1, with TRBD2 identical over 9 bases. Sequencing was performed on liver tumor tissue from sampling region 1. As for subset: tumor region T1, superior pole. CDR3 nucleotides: TGCGTCAGCAGCCAAGTAGCGGGAGTAAACTACAATGAGCAGTTCTTC. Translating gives CVSSQVAGVNYNEQFF.